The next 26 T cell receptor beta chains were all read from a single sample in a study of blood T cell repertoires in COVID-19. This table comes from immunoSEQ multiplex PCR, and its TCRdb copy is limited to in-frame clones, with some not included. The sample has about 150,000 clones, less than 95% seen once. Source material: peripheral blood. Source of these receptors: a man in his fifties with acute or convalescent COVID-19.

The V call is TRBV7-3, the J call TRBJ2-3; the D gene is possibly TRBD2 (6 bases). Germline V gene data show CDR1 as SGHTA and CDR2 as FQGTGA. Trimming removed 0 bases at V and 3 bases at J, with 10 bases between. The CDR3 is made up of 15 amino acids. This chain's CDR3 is CASSLTAGTTDTQYF. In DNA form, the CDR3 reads TGTGCCAGCAGCTTAACCGCCGGGACTACAGATACGCAGTATTTT.

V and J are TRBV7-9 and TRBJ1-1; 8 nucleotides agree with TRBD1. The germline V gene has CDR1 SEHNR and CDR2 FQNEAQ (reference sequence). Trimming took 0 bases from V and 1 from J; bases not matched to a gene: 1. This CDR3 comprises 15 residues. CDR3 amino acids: CASSLAGTGNTEAFF. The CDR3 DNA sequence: TGTGCCAGCAGCTTAGCCGGGACAGGGAACACTGAAGCTTTCTTT.

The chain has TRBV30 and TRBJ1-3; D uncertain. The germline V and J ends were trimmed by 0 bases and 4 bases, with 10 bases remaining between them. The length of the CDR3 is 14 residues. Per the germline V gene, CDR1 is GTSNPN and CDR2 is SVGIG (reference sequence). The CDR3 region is CAWSVRGVGNTIYF. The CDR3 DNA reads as TGTGCCTGGAGTGTACGCGGGGTCGGAAACACCATATATTTT. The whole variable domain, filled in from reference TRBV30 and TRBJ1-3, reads SQTIHQWPATLVQPVGSPLSLECTVEGTSNPNLYWYRQAAGRGLQLLFYSVGIGQISSEVPQNLSASRPQDRQFILSSKKLLLSDSGFYLCAWSVRGVGNTIYFGEGSWLTVV.

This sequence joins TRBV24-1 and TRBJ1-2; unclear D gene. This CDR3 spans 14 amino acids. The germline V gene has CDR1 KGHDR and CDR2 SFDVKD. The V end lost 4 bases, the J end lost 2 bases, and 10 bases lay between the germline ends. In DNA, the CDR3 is TGTGCCACCAGTGACACCGGGAGAAACTATGGCTACACCTTC. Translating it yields CATSDTGRNYGYTF.

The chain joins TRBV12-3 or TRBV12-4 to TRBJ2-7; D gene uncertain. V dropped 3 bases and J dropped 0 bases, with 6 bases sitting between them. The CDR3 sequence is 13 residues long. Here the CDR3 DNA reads TGTGCCAGCAGTTTTCTCCGCTCCTACGAGCAGTACTTC. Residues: CASSFLRSYEQYF.

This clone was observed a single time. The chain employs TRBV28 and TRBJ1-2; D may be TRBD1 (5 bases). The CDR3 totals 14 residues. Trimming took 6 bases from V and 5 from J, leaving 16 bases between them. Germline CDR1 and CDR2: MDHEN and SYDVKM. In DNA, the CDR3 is TGTGCCAGCAGCCCCCCTGGGGGGGTATATGGCTACACCTTC. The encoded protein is CASSPPGGVYGYTF.

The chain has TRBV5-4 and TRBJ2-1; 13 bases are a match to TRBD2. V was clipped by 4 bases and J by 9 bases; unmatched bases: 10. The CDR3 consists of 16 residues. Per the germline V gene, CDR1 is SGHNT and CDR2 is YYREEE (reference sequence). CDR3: CASSPGTSGVQGEQFF. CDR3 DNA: TGTGCCAGCAGCCCGGGGACTAGCGGGGTTCAAGGTGAGCAGTTCTTC.

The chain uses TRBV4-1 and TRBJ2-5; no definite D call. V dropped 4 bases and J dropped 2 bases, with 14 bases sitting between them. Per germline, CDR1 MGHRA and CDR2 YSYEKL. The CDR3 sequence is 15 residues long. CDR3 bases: TGCGCCAGCAGCCCAGGTCGGCCTAATCAAGAGACCCAGTACTTC. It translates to CASSPGRPNQETQYF.

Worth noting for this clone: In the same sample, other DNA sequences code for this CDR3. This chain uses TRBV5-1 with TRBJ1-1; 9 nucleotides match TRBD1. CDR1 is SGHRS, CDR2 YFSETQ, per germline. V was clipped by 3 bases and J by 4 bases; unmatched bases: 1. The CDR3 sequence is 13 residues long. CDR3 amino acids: CASSSTGGTEAFF. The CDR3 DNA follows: TGCGCCAGCAGCTCGACAGGGGGCACTGAAGCTTTCTTT.

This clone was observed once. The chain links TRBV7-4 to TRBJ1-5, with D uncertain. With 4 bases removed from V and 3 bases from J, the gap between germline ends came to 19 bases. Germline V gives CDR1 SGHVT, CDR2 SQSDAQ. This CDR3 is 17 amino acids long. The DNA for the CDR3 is TGTGCCAGCAGCTCCCATCACGGGGAGGAGTCCAATCAGCCCCAGCATTTT. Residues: CASSSHHGEESNQPQHF.

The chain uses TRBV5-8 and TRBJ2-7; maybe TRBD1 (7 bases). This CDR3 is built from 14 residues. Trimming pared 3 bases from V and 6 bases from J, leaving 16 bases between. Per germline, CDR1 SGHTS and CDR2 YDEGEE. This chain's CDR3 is CASSWSTGRLEQYV. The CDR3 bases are TGTGCCAGCAGCTGGTCGACAGGGAGGCTCGAGCAGTACGTC.

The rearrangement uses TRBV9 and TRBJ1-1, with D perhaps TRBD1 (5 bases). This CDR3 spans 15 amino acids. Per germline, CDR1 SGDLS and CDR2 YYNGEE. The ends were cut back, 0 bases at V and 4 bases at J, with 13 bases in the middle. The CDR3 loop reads CASSVEPGRGTEAFF. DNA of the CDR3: TGTGCCAGCAGCGTAGAACCAGGGAGGGGCACTGAAGCTTTCTTT.

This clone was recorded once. CDR3 DNA: TGTGCAACCACCCTACTGGGACAGTCATACGAGCAGTACTTC. Amino acid sequence: CATTLLGQSYEQYF. The rearrangement uses TRBV28 and TRBJ2-7, with TRBD1 identical over 7 bases. The germline gives CDR1 MDHEN, CDR2 SYDVKM. This CDR3 comprises 14 residues. The full variable domain, rest sourced from reference TRBV28 and TRBJ2-7, is DVKVTQSSRYLVKRTGEKVFLECVQDMDHENMFWYRQDPGLGLRLIYFSYDVKMKEKGDIPEGYSVSREKKERFSLILESASTNQTSMYLCATTLLGQSYEQYFGPGTRLTVT.

This CDR3 reads CASSRGTGAEKLFF. CDR3 DNA sequence: TGTGCCAGCAGTAGGGGGACAGGTGCTGAAAAACTGTTTTTT. The gene calls are TRBV28 and TRBJ1-4, with 8 bases matching TRBD1. V shed 5 bases, J shed 7 bases, and the junction held 6 bases outside the gene matches. The CDR3 is 14 amino acids. Germline CDR1 is MDHEN and CDR2 is SYDVKM.

The CDR3 DNA reads TGTGCCAGCAGTGAAATGGGACAGGCGAACACCGGGGAGCTGTTTTTT. Amino acid sequence: CASSEMGQANTGELFF. The chain uses TRBV2 and TRBJ2-2; TRBD1 matches at 8 bases. Trimming took 2 bases from V and 0 from J; bases not matched to a gene: 2. CDR1 SNHLY and CDR2 FYNNEI come from the germline V gene. The CDR3 totals 16 residues.

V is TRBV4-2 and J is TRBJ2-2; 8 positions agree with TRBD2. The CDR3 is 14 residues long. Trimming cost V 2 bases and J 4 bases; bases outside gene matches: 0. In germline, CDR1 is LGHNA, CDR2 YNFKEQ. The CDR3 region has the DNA TGTGCCAGCAGCCAACGGGGGGGCACCGGGGAGCTGTTTTTT. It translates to CASSQRGGTGELFF.

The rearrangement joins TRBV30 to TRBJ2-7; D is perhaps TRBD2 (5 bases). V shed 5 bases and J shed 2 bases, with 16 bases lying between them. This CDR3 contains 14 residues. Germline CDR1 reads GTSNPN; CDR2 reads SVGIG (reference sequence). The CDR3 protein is CAWAGWNAPYEQYF. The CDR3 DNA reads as TGTGCCTGGGCGGGTTGGAACGCTCCCTACGAGCAGTACTTC.

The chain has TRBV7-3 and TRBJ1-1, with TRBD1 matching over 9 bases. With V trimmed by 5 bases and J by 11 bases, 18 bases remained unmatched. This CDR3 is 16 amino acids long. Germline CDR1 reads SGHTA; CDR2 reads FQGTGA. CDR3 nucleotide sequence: TGTGCCAGCAGCCAGTCCCCGGGACAGGGCTTCGGGGGGGCTTTCTTT. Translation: CASSQSPGQGFGGAFF. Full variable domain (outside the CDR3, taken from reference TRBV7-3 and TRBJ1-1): GAGVSQTPSNKVTEKGKYVELRCDPISGHTALYWYRQSLGQGPEFLIYFQGTGAADDSGLPNDRFFAVRPEGSVSTLKIQRTERGDSAVYLCASSQSPGQGFGGAFFGQGTRLTVV.

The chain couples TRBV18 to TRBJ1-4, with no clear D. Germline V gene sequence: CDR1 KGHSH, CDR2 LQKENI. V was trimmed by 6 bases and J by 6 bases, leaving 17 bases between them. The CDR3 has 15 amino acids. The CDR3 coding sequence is TGTGCCAGCTCCTACTTGGGCCCAGGTTATGAAAAACTGTTTTTT. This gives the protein CASSYLGPGYEKLFF.

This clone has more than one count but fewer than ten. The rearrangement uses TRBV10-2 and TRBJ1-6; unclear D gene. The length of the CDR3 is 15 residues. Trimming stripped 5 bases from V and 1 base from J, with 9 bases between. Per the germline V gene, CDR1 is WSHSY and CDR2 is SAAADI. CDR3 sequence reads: CASSTRTSYNSPLHF. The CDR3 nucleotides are TGCGCCAGCAGTACCAGGACTTCCTATAATTCACCCCTCCACTTT.

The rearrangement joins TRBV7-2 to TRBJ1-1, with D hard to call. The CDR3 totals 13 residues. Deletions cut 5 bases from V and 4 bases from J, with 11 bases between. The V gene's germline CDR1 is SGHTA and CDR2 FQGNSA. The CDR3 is CASSRRRSTEAFF. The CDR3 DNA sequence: TGTGCCAGCAGCCGCCGACGGAGCACTGAAGCTTTCTTT.

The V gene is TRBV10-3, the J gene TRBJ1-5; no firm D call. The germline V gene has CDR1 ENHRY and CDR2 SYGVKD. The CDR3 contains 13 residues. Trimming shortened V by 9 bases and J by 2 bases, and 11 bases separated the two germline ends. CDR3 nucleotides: TGTGCCATTAAACGGGAGGGCAATCAGCCCCAGCATTTT. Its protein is CAIKREGNQPQHF.

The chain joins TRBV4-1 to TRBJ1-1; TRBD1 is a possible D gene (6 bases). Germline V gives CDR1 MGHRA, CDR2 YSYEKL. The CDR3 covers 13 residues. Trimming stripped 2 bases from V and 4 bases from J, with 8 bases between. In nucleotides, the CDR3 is TGCGCCAGCAGCCAAAACAGGGCCACTGAAGCTTTCTTT. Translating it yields CASSQNRATEAFF.

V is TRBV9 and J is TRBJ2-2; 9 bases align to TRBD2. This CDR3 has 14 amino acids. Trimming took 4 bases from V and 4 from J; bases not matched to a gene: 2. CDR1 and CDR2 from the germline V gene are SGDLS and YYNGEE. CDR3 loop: CASSPSGVTGELFF. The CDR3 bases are TGTGCCAGCAGCCCTAGCGGGGTCACCGGGGAGCTGTTTTTT.

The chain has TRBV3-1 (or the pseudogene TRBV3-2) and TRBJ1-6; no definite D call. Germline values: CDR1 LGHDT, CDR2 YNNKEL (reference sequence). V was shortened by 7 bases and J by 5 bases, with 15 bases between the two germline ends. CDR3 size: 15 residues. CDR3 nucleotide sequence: TGTGCCAGCACCCAGAGTGCCGCCAATAATTCACCCCTCCACTTT. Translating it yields CASTQSAANNSPLHF.

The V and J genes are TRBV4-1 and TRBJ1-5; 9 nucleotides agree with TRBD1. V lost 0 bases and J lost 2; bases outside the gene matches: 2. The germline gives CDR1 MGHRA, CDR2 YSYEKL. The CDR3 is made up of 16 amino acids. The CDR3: CASSQDGTGRNQPQHF. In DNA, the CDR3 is TGCGCCAGCAGCCAAGATGGGACAGGGCGCAATCAGCCCCAGCATTTT.